This T cell receptor (beta chain) was sequenced in a study of T cells in Graves' hyperthyroidism and ophthalmopathy. The source material, RNA transcripts, was used to amplify TCR beta CDR3 regions. TCR CDR3 underwent first-round RT-PCR with the HTBI primer set. From the multiplex PCR reads, TCRdb called clonotypes with MiXCR, one entry per CDR3 protein. Of under 350,000 distinct CDR3 sequences listed, around a sixth are singletons. As to this clonotype: The target antigen is unknown.

The CDR3 totals 11 residues. Looked up from germline, CDR1 is GTSNPN and CDR2 is SVGIG (reference sequence). Trimming cost V 0 bases and J 10 bases, with 7 bases left between them. Study-level results: Most expanded thyroid clonotypes above 0.001 also appeared in blood.

The clonotype originates from a woman in her 50s with Graves' hyperthyroidism. The sequenced sample consisted of blood. The J gene is TRBJ2-1, the V gene TRBV30; D gene ambiguous. This chain's CDR3 is CAWSVGNEQFF. The CDR3 DNA reads as TGTGCCTGGAGTGTGGGGAACGAGCAGTTCTTC.